This TCR beta chain stems from a study of read filtering for tumor transcriptome and immune sequencing. In the study overall: Patients were 17 to 20 male and some 15 female, mean age 65.9 years, range about 45 to 85.

This clonotype was recorded at least ten times. Its antigen is as yet unknown. Germline V CDR1 and CDR2: MNHEY, SVGEGT. The CDR3 contains 14 residues. V lost 5 bases and J 7 bases, leaving 15 bases between the germline ends. Molecular barcoded adaptors covering alpha/delta and beta/gamma chains were used on 400 to 450 ng RNA. TCRdb itself ran the reads through MiXCR, one entry per CDR3 protein. This sample carries tens of thousands of distinct CDR3 sequences, roughly an eighth of them seen once, and the ten largest clones take less than 40%. Study-level points and caveats: Compared with RNA-seq, IR-seq gave much higher clonotype depth and reliability. Sorted CD138-negative bone marrow cells were not purified T cells.

The TCR comes from a donor at least 40 years old with multiple myeloma. Sequencing was carried out using a population of CD138-negative cells sorted from bone marrow. The chain uses TRBV6-2 or TRBV6-3 and TRBJ1-5; maybe TRBD1 (6 bases). The CDR3 nucleotides read TGTGCCAGCAGTCGGGCAGGGGCAGGGCAGCCCCAGCATTTT. It is translated as CASSRAGAGQPQHF.